The present TCR beta chain was sequenced within a study of blood T cell repertoires in COVID-19. At the level of the study: Acute and convalescent COVID-19 samples came from the United States, Italy and Spain.

V was shortened by 4 bases and J by 0 bases, with 25 bases between the two germline ends. Germline V gene sequence: CDR1 MNHEY, CDR2 SVGEGT. This CDR3 contains 19 residues. This clone was counted between two and nine times. The repertoire was sequenced with immunoSEQ multiplex PCR; TCRdb's copy has only in-frame clones and lacks some. Of tens of thousands of clones in the sample, 80% to 85% are singletons; the top ten hold roughly 15%. The chain uses TRBV6-2 or TRBV6-3 and TRBJ2-7; possible D gene TRBD2, 5 bases. The source material was peripheral blood. The TCR comes from a woman at least 80 years old with active or convalescent COVID-19. The CDR3 spells CASSLRRGLASGSSYEQYF. In DNA form, the CDR3 reads TGTGCCAGCAGTTTACGACGGGGTCTTGCTTCGGGTTCCTCCTACGAGCAGTACTTC.